These T cell receptor beta chains were read from a single sample in a study of CD8 T cells in Susac syndrome. TCRdb reanalysed the immunoSEQ multiplex PCR reads using MiXCR and keeps one entry per CDR3 protein. The table includes some 130,000 distinct CDR3 sequences, 75% to 90% detected once. The sequenced sample was CD8+ T cells from PBMCs. The receptor set was obtained from a human donor with multiple sclerosis. Both conserved end residues are part of each CDR3. Each record gives: CDR3 protein, CDR3 DNA, D gene, J gene, V gene, clone size, CDR3 length. A D gene is named only where the DNA matches it firmly. Some rows have no size entry. The others give once, few or many, or a class for an expanded clone.

CDR3aa: CASSFTGGLDTEAFF
CDR3nt: TGTGCCAGCAGCTTTACAGGGGGGTTAGACACTGAAGCTTTCTTT
d_gene: TRBD1
j_gene: TRBJ1-1
v_gene: TRBV5-6
abundance: -
len: 15

CDR3aa: CASRGQGPYEQYF
CDR3nt: TGTGCCAGCAGGGGGCAGGGGCCCTACGAGCAGTACTTC
d_gene: -
j_gene: TRBJ2-7
v_gene: TRBV6-2/TRBV6-3
abundance: -
len: 13

CDR3aa: CASSLGGDGETQYF
CDR3nt: TGTGCCAGCAGCTTAGGAGGGGACGGGGAGACCCAGTACTTC
d_gene: -
j_gene: TRBJ2-5
v_gene: TRBV7-9
abundance: -
len: 14

CDR3aa: CASSSTEPGNTIYF
CDR3nt: TGTGCCAGCTCATCGACAGAGCCCGGAAACACCATATATTTT
d_gene: -
j_gene: TRBJ1-3
v_gene: TRBV18
abundance: -
len: 14

CDR3aa: CASSFGGGGNQPQHF
CDR3nt: TGTGCCAGCAGTTTCGGGGGCGGTGGCAATCAGCCCCAGCATTTT
d_gene: -
j_gene: TRBJ1-5
v_gene: TRBV12-3/TRBV12-4
abundance: -
len: 15

CDR3aa: CASSETDSNQPQHF
CDR3nt: TGTGCCAGCAGCGAGACGGATAGCAATCAGCCCCAGCATTTT
d_gene: -
j_gene: TRBJ1-5
v_gene: TRBV9
abundance: -
len: 14

CDR3aa: CSARDLVGGLSYEQYF
CDR3nt: TGCAGTGCTAGAGATTTAGTGGGGGGCCTCTCCTACGAGCAGTACTTC
d_gene: -
j_gene: TRBJ2-7
v_gene: TRBV20-1
abundance: -
len: 16

CDR3aa: CASSYSPDTGELFF
CDR3nt: TGTGCCAGCAGTTACTCCCCCGACACCGGGGAGCTGTTTTTT
d_gene: -
j_gene: TRBJ2-2
v_gene: TRBV6-5
abundance: few
len: 14

CDR3aa: CASSSDRAQYGYTF
CDR3nt: TGTGCCAGCAGCTCGGACAGGGCGCAATATGGCTACACCTTC
d_gene: TRBD1
j_gene: TRBJ1-2
v_gene: TRBV7-9
abundance: -
len: 14

CDR3aa: CASSGPGTEAFF
CDR3nt: TGTGCCAGTTCTGGGCCGGGCACTGAAGCTTTCTTT
d_gene: -
j_gene: TRBJ1-1
v_gene: TRBV19
abundance: once
len: 12

CDR3aa: CASSVRGYYGYTF
CDR3nt: TGTGCCAGCAGTGTCCGGGGATACTATGGCTACACCTTC
d_gene: -
j_gene: TRBJ1-2
v_gene: TRBV12-3/TRBV12-4
abundance: few
len: 13

CDR3aa: CSARGKWGDTQYF
CDR3nt: TGCAGTGCTAGAGGGAAATGGGGCGATACGCAGTATTTT
d_gene: -
j_gene: TRBJ2-3
v_gene: TRBV20-1
abundance: -
len: 13

CDR3aa: CSARDLQYYYYTF
CDR3nt: TGCAGTGCTAGAGATCTCCAGTATTACTACTACACCTTC
d_gene: -
j_gene: TRBJ1-2
v_gene: TRBV20-1
abundance: -
len: 13

CDR3aa: CASSEGTGYYGYTF
CDR3nt: TGTGCCAGCAGTGAAGGGACAGGCTACTATGGCTACACCTTC
d_gene: TRBD1
j_gene: TRBJ1-2
v_gene: TRBV6-1
abundance: few
len: 14

CDR3aa: CASSPKDSSYEQYF
CDR3nt: TGTGCCAGCAGCCCTAAGGACAGTTCCTACGAGCAGTACTTC
d_gene: -
j_gene: TRBJ2-7
v_gene: TRBV7-9
abundance: few
len: 14

CDR3aa: CASSLGNQETQYF
CDR3nt: TGTGCCAGCAGCTTAGGCAACCAAGAGACCCAGTACTTC
d_gene: -
j_gene: TRBJ2-5
v_gene: TRBV7-9
abundance: few
len: 13

CDR3aa: CASTGLAGEVETQYF
CDR3nt: TGTGCCAGCACGGGACTAGCGGGAGAGGTGGAGACCCAGTACTTC
d_gene: TRBD2
j_gene: TRBJ2-5
v_gene: TRBV2
abundance: -
len: 15

CDR3aa: CASIRLANTGELFF
CDR3nt: TGTGCCAGCATCCGGCTGGCCAACACCGGGGAGCTGTTTTTT
d_gene: -
j_gene: TRBJ2-2
v_gene: TRBV6-1
abundance: few
len: 14

CDR3aa: CASLLGGGELFF
CDR3nt: TGTGCCAGCCTCCTCGGCGGCGGGGAGCTGTTTTTT
d_gene: -
j_gene: TRBJ2-2
v_gene: TRBV6-6
abundance: -
len: 12

CDR3aa: CASSDPPGGSYEQYF
CDR3nt: TGTGCCAGCAGTGACCCCCCGGGGGGCTCCTACGAGCAGTACTTC
d_gene: TRBD2
j_gene: TRBJ2-7
v_gene: TRBV2
abundance: -
len: 15

CDR3aa: CASRAGVNEQFF
CDR3nt: TGCGCCAGCCGAGCGGGAGTCAATGAGCAGTTCTTC
d_gene: TRBD2
j_gene: TRBJ2-1
v_gene: TRBV5-1
abundance: -
len: 12

CDR3aa: CASSPPGGWETQYF
CDR3nt: TGTGCCAGCAGTCCACCGGGGGGGTGGGAGACCCAGTACTTC
d_gene: TRBD2
j_gene: TRBJ2-5
v_gene: TRBV12-3/TRBV12-4
abundance: -
len: 14

CDR3aa: CASSFAGERYGYTF
CDR3nt: TGTGCCAGCAGTTTTGCGGGGGAGAGGTATGGCTACACCTTC
d_gene: -
j_gene: TRBJ1-2
v_gene: TRBV28
abundance: -
len: 14

CDR3aa: CASSPSGGSHNEQFF
CDR3nt: TGTGCCAGCAGCCCCAGCGGGGGGTCTCACAATGAGCAGTTCTTC
d_gene: TRBD2
j_gene: TRBJ2-1
v_gene: TRBV7-6
abundance: -
len: 15

CDR3aa: CAIISGNGEQFF
CDR3nt: TGTGCCATCATTAGCGGGAACGGTGAGCAGTTCTTC
d_gene: TRBD2
j_gene: TRBJ2-1
v_gene: TRBV25-1
abundance: -
len: 12

CDR3aa: CASSLAGGNEQFF
CDR3nt: TGTGCCAGCAGTTTGGCTGGGGGCAATGAGCAGTTCTTC
d_gene: -
j_gene: TRBJ2-1
v_gene: TRBV27
abundance: -
len: 13

CDR3aa: CASSLRGTYQPQHF
CDR3nt: TGTGCCAGCAGTTTACGCGGAACTTATCAGCCCCAGCATTTT
d_gene: -
j_gene: TRBJ1-5
v_gene: TRBV27
abundance: -
len: 14

CDR3aa: CASRLGQTLLDTQYF
CDR3nt: TGTGCCAGCAGACTCGGACAGACCCTCCTTGATACGCAGTATTTT
d_gene: -
j_gene: TRBJ2-3
v_gene: TRBV12-3/TRBV12-4
abundance: -
len: 15

CDR3aa: CASSLGSYGELFF
CDR3nt: TGTGCCAGCAGCTTGGGGAGCTACGGGGAGCTGTTTTTT
d_gene: -
j_gene: TRBJ2-2
v_gene: TRBV5-5
abundance: -
len: 13

CDR3aa: CASSISGVRETQYF
CDR3nt: TGTGCCAGTAGTATTTCGGGGGTCAGGGAGACCCAGTACTTC
d_gene: -
j_gene: TRBJ2-5
v_gene: TRBV19
abundance: -
len: 14

CDR3aa: CATSDSEGQETQYF
CDR3nt: TGTGCCACCAGTGACTCGGAAGGGCAAGAGACCCAGTACTTC
d_gene: -
j_gene: TRBJ2-5
v_gene: TRBV24-1
abundance: -
len: 14

CDR3aa: CAVGSSLYNEQFF
CDR3nt: TGTGCCGTCGGATCAAGCCTCTACAATGAGCAGTTCTTC
d_gene: -
j_gene: TRBJ2-1
v_gene: TRBV19
abundance: -
len: 13

CDR3aa: CASSILGVTEAFF
CDR3nt: TGTGCCAGTAGTATTTTAGGGGTCACTGAAGCTTTCTTT
d_gene: -
j_gene: TRBJ1-1
v_gene: TRBV19
abundance: -
len: 13

CDR3aa: CASSQVGGTGYNEQFF
CDR3nt: TGTGCCAGCAGCCAAGTGGGTGGGACAGGATACAATGAGCAGTTCTTC
d_gene: TRBD1
j_gene: TRBJ2-1
v_gene: TRBV3-1
abundance: -
len: 16

CDR3aa: CASSLYPSDRGWETQYF
CDR3nt: TGTGCCAGCAGCCTTTATCCCTCGGACAGGGGATGGGAGACCCAGTACTTC
d_gene: TRBD1
j_gene: TRBJ2-5
v_gene: TRBV3-1
abundance: -
len: 17

CDR3aa: CASSSGLAEYYNEQFF
CDR3nt: TGTGCCAGCAGCTCGGGACTAGCGGAATACTACAATGAGCAGTTCTTC
d_gene: TRBD2
j_gene: TRBJ2-1
v_gene: TRBV2
abundance: -
len: 16

CDR3aa: CASSVSGGLGEQFF
CDR3nt: TGTGCCAGCAGCGTAAGCGGGGGGCTCGGTGAGCAGTTCTTC
d_gene: TRBD2
j_gene: TRBJ2-1
v_gene: TRBV9
abundance: few
len: 14

CDR3aa: CASSLDSGSYNEQFF
CDR3nt: TGTGCCAGCAGCCTGGACTCGGGCAGCTACAATGAGCAGTTCTTC
d_gene: -
j_gene: TRBJ2-1
v_gene: TRBV3-1
abundance: -
len: 15

CDR3aa: CASSLTDRETTGELFF
CDR3nt: TGTGCCAGCAGCTTAACTGACAGGGAAACTACCGGGGAGCTGTTTTTT
d_gene: TRBD1
j_gene: TRBJ2-2
v_gene: TRBV11-2
abundance: -
len: 16

CDR3aa: CASSQLVGPTGEQFF
CDR3nt: TGCGCCAGCAGCCAATTGGTGGGGCCCACCGGGGAGCAGTTCTTC
d_gene: -
j_gene: TRBJ2-1
v_gene: TRBV4-1
abundance: -
len: 15

CDR3aa: CASSQGRANVLTF
CDR3nt: TGTGCCAGTAGCCAGGGAAGGGCCAACGTCCTGACTTTC
d_gene: -
j_gene: TRBJ2-6
v_gene: TRBV19
abundance: -
len: 13